This TCR beta chain was identified in a study of T cell responses to AZD1222 COVID-19 vaccine (dated by TCRdb to 2020 to 2022). For the wider study: Because spike-specific TCR depth and breadth did not differ between the two schedules, AZD1222 recipients who got a second dose at roughly 4 weeks were pooled with those who got a second dose at roughly 12 weeks. TCR sequencing covered over 230 trial participants: 207 given two doses of AZD1222 and around 25 given two doses of MenACWY control vaccine. Trial participants were enrolled by age into subgroups of 18-55, 56-69 and 70-plus years, and around 150, 28 and 57 TCR-sequenced participants, respectively, were included in these subgroups. What the research found in general, with its limitations: The whole spike protein was spanned by vaccine-associated CD4 TCRs, and dominant responses were seen in regions 160-218 and 743-854. Participants were mostly white British and included more females than males, and it was suggested by the authors that clonal diversity may have been underestimated. Spike-specific TCR breadth and depth rose significantly after two AZD1222 doses compared with day 0 and with MenACWY recipients. The 56-69-year group was small, and its depth increase did not reach significance, likely because of low power. Reportedly, close to half of the unique spike-specific TCRs recognized epitopes lying outside the regions that are mutated in the B.1.351 and B.1.1.7 variants. Because no samples from the day 14 peak response were available, repertoires could be characterized only after the peak T cell response. Conclusions about previously exposed vaccinees are limited, since just five to seven AZD1222 recipients were seropositive for SARS-CoV-2 at baseline.

The germline V gene yields MDHEN for CDR1 and SYDVKM for CDR2. The CDR3 has 16 amino acids, counting the end cysteine and phenylalanine. Here the CDR3 DNA is all that survives: 48 bases in frame from base 1. V trim: 3 bases; J trim: 4 bases; unmatched bases: 9. This sample's time point label indicates: baseline before first vaccination. Vaccinee samples were obtained from the UK trials COV001 and COV002, which included a single-blind randomized controlled phase 2/3 trial of AZD1222 (ChAdOx1 nCoV-19) in healthy adults. For TCRbeta chain sequencing, PBMC samples from trial participants were taken at day 0 and at day 28 after the second dose. The CDR3 regions of human TCRbeta chains were subjected to immunosequencing. Per the source publication's procedure: TCRs in the repertoires were matched against a reference library of SARS-CoV-2-specific TCRs that had been generated with the MIRA antigen-specificity platform. Breadth was defined as the fraction of unique TCRs that were SARS-CoV-2-associated. Depth was defined as the fraction of total T cells that were SARS-CoV-2-associated. Using the MIRA data, every spike-specific TCR was mapped to the spike region that the TCR reacted to and assigned to either a CD4 or a CD8 class. Log10-transformed breadth and depth values were compared by one-way ANOVA with Sidak's multiple comparisons tests. Entries here come from immuneACCESS through TCRdb and include only in-frame sequences with V and J called. Some clones fail to appear in such tables; in the studies checked, an unresolved V gene covers under half of the shortfall, and the cause of the remainder is unknown. V and J calls and clone size are as listed in that table; D and trimming were resolved from the DNA. The sample data list roughly 260,000 clones, and 93% of these were observed just once. Together, the top ten hold 0.55% of the sample.

Notes on this clone: The antigen this receptor binds is unknown. Qualities for individual bases were not recorded, and no much larger clone is one base off.

Specimen: peripheral blood, collected on day 0 of AZD1222 vaccination. The rearranged chain carries TRBV28 and TRBJ2-7; 10 of the junction bases match TRBD1. This receptor was identified in an adult in good health. Here is the DNA: TGTGCCAGCAGTTTTAGACGGACAGGGGGTTCGTACGAGCAGTACTTC. The translation is CASSFRRTGGSYEQYF.